This passage covers 13 T cell receptor beta chains from one sample sequenced in a study of blood T cells in healthy people across ages (dated by TCRdb to 2015 to 2017). Library method: 5' RACE. The listed sequencing device is Illumina HiSeq 2500. A second PCR of about 6 to 11 cycles was run with a J-beta primer mix and a sample-barcoded 5' primer. TCRdb passed the public sequencing reads through fastp at Q25 and MiXCR, retaining productive beta sequences. Every distinct CDR3 protein forms one entry, paired with its most common genes and DNA. This sample has about a million distinct CDR3 sequences in its table, and roughly two fifths of those were observed once. The top ten hold 10% to 15% of the sample. Sequencing was carried out using blood. The receptor source for this set is a man aged 18 to 29 in good health.

The CDR3 region is CASSPNKDEQFF. In DNA form, the CDR3 reads TGTGCCAGCAGTCCAAACAAGGATGAGCAGTTCTTC. The rearrangement joins TRBV6-5 to TRBJ2-1, with D unclear. Trimming left V 5 bases short and J 8 bases short, with 10 bases between. The CDR3 covers 12 residues. Per germline, CDR1 MNHEY and CDR2 SVGAGI.

The gene calls are TRBV29-1 and TRBJ2-1; 9 bases are shared with TRBD2. The DNA end is a closer match to TRBJ2-7, so the J assignment may be wrong. Germline-derived CDR1 and CDR2 are SQVTM and ANQGSEA. CDR3 length equals 16 residues. In DNA form, the CDR3 reads TGCAGCGTTGAAGAAGGGCGGGGGGGCTCCTACAATGAGCAGTACTTC. Its translation is CSVEEGRGGSYNEQYF.

To note about this clonotype: A junction boundary mismatches the germline segment, possibly from a read error. The chain has TRBV2 and TRBJ2-1, with D possibly being TRBD1 (6 bases). CDR1 is SNHLY, CDR2 FYNNEI, per germline. The CDR3 spans 16 residues. The CDR3 here is CARSVSQGNSYNEQFF. CDR3 sequence (DNA): TGTGCCCGCAGTGTATCTCAGGGGAATTCCTACAATGAGCAGTTCTTC.

The chain carries TRBV20-1 and TRBJ1-2, with unresolved D. Germline CDR1 DFQATT, CDR2 SNEGSKA (reference sequence). V lost 6 bases and J 9 bases, leaving 11 bases between the germline ends. This CDR3 contains 10 residues. The chain's CDR3 is CSASQRRYTF. CDR3 nucleotide sequence: TGCAGTGCGAGTCAGAGGCGCTACACCTTC.

This clonotype showed up just a few times. The chain carries TRBV20-1 and TRBJ2-5; TRBD2 matches 9 bases. With V trimmed by 0 bases and J by 2 bases, 4 bases remained unmatched. The V gene's germline CDR1 is DFQATT and CDR2 SNEGSKA (reference sequence). The CDR3 contains 15 residues. The CDR3 spells CSARDNSGGQETQYF. In nucleotides, the CDR3 is TGCAGTGCTAGAGATAATAGCGGGGGACAAGAGACCCAGTACTTC.

This chain connects TRBV27 to TRBJ2-1; possibly TRBD1 for D (6 bases). Trimming cost V 3 bases and J 4 bases, with 13 bases left between them. The CDR3 covers 15 residues. Looked up from germline, CDR1 is MNHEY and CDR2 is SMNVEV (reference sequence). CDR3 protein: CASSFHDRRYNEQFF. CDR3 in DNA: TGTGCCAGCAGTTTCCATGACAGGCGGTACAATGAGCAGTTCTTC.

This chain links TRBV20-1 with TRBJ1-6, with D possibly matching TRBD1 (6 bases). The germline V gene has CDR1 DFQATT and CDR2 SNEGSKA (reference sequence). The V gene lost 2 bases and the J gene lost 9 bases, with 14 bases spanning the gap. This CDR3 has 14 residues. The CDR3 DNA reads as TGCAGTGCTAGACCGGGGGCCCAAGGTTCACCCCTCCACTTT. It yields the protein CSARPGAQGSPLHF.

This rearrangement joins TRBV7-9 to TRBJ1-4, with D perhaps matching TRBD1 (6 bases). The CDR3 runs to 16 residues. Germline values: CDR1 SEHNR, CDR2 FQNEAQ (reference sequence). Trimming stripped 5 bases from V and 4 bases from J, with 17 bases between. CDR3 sequence (DNA): TGTGCCAGCAGCCCAGCTGGGGGGCGCGTTAATGAAAAACTGTTTTTT. Protein sequence: CASSPAGGRVNEKLFF. The full variable domain, completed using reference TRBV7-9 and TRBJ1-4, is DTGVSQNPRHKITKRGQNVTFRCDPISEHNRLYWYRQTLGQGPEFLTYFQNEAQLEKSRLLSDRFSAERPKGSFSTLEIQRTEQGDSAMYLCASSPAGGRVNEKLFFGSGTQLSVL.

This clonotype appeared a few times. The rearrangement joins TRBV9 to TRBJ1-2, with 7 bases lining up with TRBD1. V dropped 7 bases and J dropped 6; count of bases not matched to a gene: 9. The CDR3 consists of 13 residues. Germline lookup yields CDR1 SGDLS and CDR2 YYNGEE. As DNA, the CDR3 is TGTGCCAGCCGCTCAGGGACAGTTCATGGCTACACCTTC. Its translation is CASRSGTVHGYTF.

This clonotype was seen more than once but under ten times. The chain employs TRBV11-3 and TRBJ1-2; D unclear. Germline V gene sequence: CDR1 SGHNT, CDR2 YENEEA. V lost 5 bases and J 9 bases, leaving 13 bases between the germline ends. This CDR3 comprises 12 residues. The CDR3 coding sequence is TGTGCCAGCAGCGCCTCAGAGGCCAGCTACACCTTC. This gives the protein CASSASEASYTF.

With regard to this clonotype: The junction departs from the called germline gene at one end, perhaps through a read error. The chain recombines TRBV20-1 with TRBJ2-3; 8 bases are a match to TRBD1. The CDR3 has 15 residues. CDR1 is DFQATT and CDR2 is SNEGSKA in the germline V gene (reference sequence). The CDR3 nucleotides read TGCAGGGCTAGAGATCCGACAGGGGGCACAGATACGCAGTATTTT. It specifies CRARDPTGGTDTQYF.

The J gene is TRBJ2-1, the V gene TRBV30; D gene uncertain. The CDR3 length is 15 residues. Germline V lookup: CDR1 GTSNPN, CDR2 SVGIG (reference sequence). V lost 0 bases and J 2 bases, leaving 11 bases between the germline ends. CDR3 DNA sequence: TGTGCCTGGAGTGTTGGGTATACTCCCTACAATGAGCAGTTCTTC. Its translation: CAWSVGYTPYNEQFF.

This chain links TRBV4-2 with TRBJ1-4, with 7 positions matching TRBD1. Germline assignment: CDR1 LGHNA and CDR2 YNFKEQ. The trim removed 0 bases at V and 4 bases at J, leaving 5 bases unmatched. This CDR3 region has 16 residues. CDR3: CASSQDPRGINEKLFF. The CDR3 DNA reads TGTGCCAGCAGCCAAGACCCCAGGGGGATTAATGAAAAACTGTTTTTT.